This is a list of T cell receptor beta chains from one sample in a study of blood T cell repertoires in COVID-19. Clones were read by immunoSEQ multiplex PCR, and TCRdb kept only the in-frame ones, dropping some. The sample includes about 47,000 clones, over 75% seen only once; the top ten take roughly 3%. The sample taken for sequencing was peripheral blood. All receptors come from a man aged 50 or older with active COVID-19. Each CDR3 is given with its conserved first and last residue. D genes are given only for firm matches. Clone size is given for some rows only: seen once, a few or many times, or a class if the clone is expanded.

>NA|TRBD1|TRBV6-6|TRBJ1-5
TGTGCCAGCTGTTGGGACAGGGCCTATCAGCCCCAGCATTTT
CASCWDRAYQPQHF
>medium-sized|TRBD1|TRBV6-5|TRBJ1-1
TGTGCCACCGACAGGGGATGGGGCACTGAAGCTTTCTTT
CATDRGWGTEAFF
>NA|TRBD1|TRBV13|TRBJ2-2
TGTGCCAGCAGCGACGGACAGGGGAACACCGGGGAGCTGTTTTTT
CASSDGQGNTGELFF
>NA|TRBD1|TRBV27|TRBJ2-1
TGTGCCAGCAGTTCATGGGACAGCAATGAGCAGTTCTTC
CASSSWDSNEQFF
>NA|NA|TRBV28|TRBJ1-4
TGTGCCAGCAGTCCCGGGGGGCTAACAACTAATGAAAAACTGTTTTTT
CASSPGGLTTNEKLFF
>few|NA|TRBV6-5|TRBJ1-3
TGTGCCAGCAGGTTCCGGGGGGTCACTCGAAACACCATATATTTT
CASRFRGVTRNTIYF
>NA|TRBD2|TRBV19|TRBJ2-1
TGTGCCAGTAGTCCCTGGGGACTAGCGGGAGGGAAGGCTTACAATGAGCAGTTCTTC
CASSPWGLAGGKAYNEQFF
>NA|TRBD1|TRBV6-5|TRBJ2-7
TGTGCCAGCAGTTGGCAGGGGGCCTACGAGCAGTACTTC
CASSWQGAYEQYF
>NA|TRBD1|TRBV7-9|TRBJ1-4
TGTGCCAGCAGCCCACCGGGACAGGCCAATGAAAAACTGTTTTTT
CASSPPGQANEKLFF
>NA|TRBD1|TRBV24-1|TRBJ2-2
TGTGCCACCAGTGATCCGGGACAGGGTACCGGGGAGCTGTTTTTT
CATSDPGQGTGELFF
>NA|TRBD2|TRBV3-1/TRBV3-2|TRBJ2-2
TGTGCCAGCTCGACTAGCGAGAACACCGGGGAGCTGTTTTTT
CASSTSENTGELFF
>NA|NA|TRBV6-5|TRBJ1-2
TGTGCCAGCTTTCAGCGGGGTATGCAGAACTATGGCTACACCTTC
CASFQRGMQNYGYTF
>few|TRBD1|TRBV2|TRBJ1-4
TGTGCCAGCAGTCGAACAGGGGGTTTGGGTGAAAAACTGTTTTTT
CASSRTGGLGEKLFF
>NA|NA|TRBV19|TRBJ1-5
TGTGCCAGTAGTATTTCAGATTATAGCAATCAGCCCCAGCATTTT
CASSISDYSNQPQHF
>NA|TRBD1|TRBV5-8|TRBJ2-2
TGTGCCAGCAGCTCGGGACAGGGGGCGAAAACCGGGGAGCTGTTTTTT
CASSSGQGAKTGELFF
>NA|NA|TRBV5-3|TRBJ2-1
TGTGCCAGAAGCCCCGGGACTAGGGACAGTGAGCAGTTCTTC
CARSPGTRDSEQFF
>NA|NA|TRBV6-2/TRBV6-3|TRBJ1-1
TGTGCCAGCAGTTACATAGTTTCTGGGCTTAACACTGAAGCTTTCTTT
CASSYIVSGLNTEAFF
>NA|TRBD2|TRBV15|TRBJ2-7
TGTGCCACCAGCAGAGATTGGGGGGGCTACGAGCAGTACTTC
CATSRDWGGYEQYF
>NA|TRBD1|TRBV19|TRBJ1-1
TGTGCCAGTACCACCTCAGGGGGGAGGAACACTGAAGCTTTCTTT
CASTTSGGRNTEAFF
>few|NA|TRBV2|TRBJ1-6
TGTGCCAGCAGAGAGGGTAGGAGCTCCTATAATTCACCCCTCCACTTT
CASREGRSSYNSPLHF
>NA|NA|TRBV19|TRBJ2-4
TGTGCCAGTAGCCTCCCGGGTGGAAACATTCAGTACTTC
CASSLPGGNIQYF
>NA|NA|TRBV29-1|TRBJ2-7
TGCAGCGTCCGGGGGAGAGGCTCCTACGAGCAGTACTTC
CSVRGRGSYEQYF
>NA|NA|TRBV2|TRBJ1-2
TGTGCCAGCAGGGGCCCCAACTATGGCTACACCTTC
CASRGPNYGYTF
>NA|NA|TRBV6-5|TRBJ2-5
TGTGCCAGCGGTAATATCAGGGGCGGTGAGACCCAGTACTTC
CASGNIRGGETQYF
>NA|TRBD1|TRBV28|TRBJ1-2
TGTGCCAGTGAGGGGGCGGGTTATGGCTACACCTTC
CASEGAGYGYTF
>NA|TRBD1|TRBV28|TRBJ1-2
TGTGCCAGCAGTGAGGGGGCGCACTATGGCTACACCTTC
CASSEGAHYGYTF
>NA|NA|TRBV11-2|TRBJ2-3
TGTGCCAGCAGCTTAGGTATTTCTCGAGCAGATACGCAGTATTTT
CASSLGISRADTQYF
>NA|TRBD1|TRBV5-1|TRBJ2-1
TGCGCCAGCAGCTTGTTAGGGACAGGGTTCAATGAGCAGTTCTTC
CASSLLGTGFNEQFF
>NA|TRBD1|TRBV2|TRBJ2-5
TGTGCCAGCAGGGGGGGACAGGGGGCGCGAAAAGAGACCCAGTACTTC
CASRGGQGARKETQYF
>NA|TRBD1|TRBV18|TRBJ2-3
TGTGCCAGCTCCCCGGGACAGGGGGCGACAGATACGCAGTATTTT
CASSPGQGATDTQYF
>NA|TRBD1|TRBV15|TRBJ1-1
TGTGCCACCAGCAGAGCGACAGGGGGAAGAACTGAAGCTTTCTTT
CATSRATGGRTEAFF
>NA|NA|TRBV5-8|TRBJ2-6
TGTGCCAGCAGCCCCTCCCTAACGGCTGGGGCCAACGTCCTGACTTTC
CASSPSLTAGANVLTF
>NA|NA|TRBV7-9|TRBJ2-2
TGTGCCAGCAGTACGGGCTTCAGGGACACCGGGGAGCTGTTTTTT
CASSTGFRDTGELFF
>NA|TRBD2|TRBV5-4|TRBJ2-5
TGTGCCAGCAGCTTATTCGGGGGGGCCTTAGAGACCCAGTACTTC
CASSLFGGALETQYF
>NA|NA|TRBV6-5|TRBJ1-2
TGTGCCAGCGCCCGGGGGGGGGACTATGGCTACACCTTC
CASARGGDYGYTF
>NA|NA|TRBV5-1|TRBJ2-3
TGCGCCAGCAGCCAACCCCCTAGTAATACGCAGTATTTT
CASSQPPSNTQYF
>NA|NA|TRBV7-2|TRBJ1-6
TGTGCCAGCAGCTTAGTTCCGGGGTCGGATTCACCCCTCCACTTT
CASSLVPGSDSPLHF
>NA|NA|TRBV7-3|TRBJ2-3
TGTGCCAGCAGCTTAACTGGTAATAGCATGGTAGATACGCAGTATTTT
CASSLTGNSMVDTQYF
>NA|NA|TRBV7-8|TRBJ2-4
TGTGCCAGCAGCTTAGGAGAAGTAGCCAAAAACATTCAGTACTTC
CASSLGEVAKNIQYF
>NA|NA|TRBV19|TRBJ1-2
TGTGCCTCCCGGGGAGGGGCCTTGAGGTACAATGGCTACACCTTC
CASRGGALRYNGYTF